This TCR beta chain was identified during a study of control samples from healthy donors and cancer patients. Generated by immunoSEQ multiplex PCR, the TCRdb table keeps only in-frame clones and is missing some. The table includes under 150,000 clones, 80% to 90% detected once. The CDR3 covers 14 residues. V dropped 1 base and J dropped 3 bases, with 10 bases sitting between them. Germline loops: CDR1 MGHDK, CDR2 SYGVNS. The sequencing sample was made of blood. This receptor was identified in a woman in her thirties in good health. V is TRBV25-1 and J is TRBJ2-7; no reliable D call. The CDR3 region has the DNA TGTGCCAGCAGTGAATTTGGCTCTCTCTACGAGCAGTACTTC. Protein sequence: CASSEFGSLYEQYF.